The 31 T cell receptor beta chains reported below all come from one sample, sequenced in a study of shared clonotypes between healthy human individuals. Profiling relied on immunoSEQ multiplex PCR, and the TCRdb table lists in-frame clones only, not all of them. Among more than 2,000,000 clones, approximately 90% were seen once, and the ten largest hold about 0.13%. The specimen was naive CD4+ T cells sorted from blood. Subset here: CD45RA+ positively selected. Receptor source: a man between 18 and 35 years old in good health.

The chain is built from TRBV5-1 and TRBJ2-1; the match to TRBD2 covers 13 bases. The ends lost 1 base at V and 4 bases at J; junction bases unmatched: 2. The CDR3 sequence is 16 residues long. Germline V CDR1 and CDR2: SGHRS, YFSETQ. The DNA of the CDR3 is TGCGCCAGCAGCTTGACTAGCGGGGGGGCATACAATGAGCAGTTCTTC. Protein: CASSLTSGGAYNEQFF.

This rearrangement joins TRBV4-1 to TRBJ1-5, with D uncertain. Trimming left V 0 bases short and J 1 base short, with 7 bases between. The CDR3 is 15 residues long. Germline CDR1 and CDR2: MGHRA and YSYEKL. The CDR3 region is CASSQDRNSNQPQHF. The CDR3 DNA is TGCGCCAGCAGCCAAGACAGGAACAGCAATCAGCCCCAGCATTTT.

This chain connects TRBV6-1 to TRBJ1-1; no firm D call. V was pared by 2 bases and J by 1 base, with 11 bases between. CDR3 length equals 15 residues. The germline V gene encodes CDR1 MNHNS and CDR2 SASEGT. CDR3 amino acids: CASSEYVTQNTEAFF. CDR3 DNA sequence: TGTGCCAGCAGTGAATACGTGACACAGAACACTGAAGCTTTCTTT.

This chain connects TRBV11-2 to TRBJ2-6; 7 bases fit TRBD1. V was pared by 5 bases and J by 3 bases, with 4 bases of the junction left unmatched. The CDR3 spans 15 residues. Germline CDR1 SGHAT, CDR2 FQNNGV. The CDR3 DNA reads as TGTGCCAGCAGCGATACAGGGGTTGGGGCCAACGTCCTGACTTTC. This encodes CASSDTGVGANVLTF.

The chain recombines TRBV25-1 with TRBJ2-7, with D possibly matching TRBD2 (6 bases). Trimming pared 3 bases from V and 9 bases from J, leaving 9 bases between. Germline CDR1 reads MGHDK; CDR2 reads SYGVNS. The CDR3 sequence is 11 residues long. The CDR3 DNA reads as TGTGCCAGCAGTGATTCCGGGAGGCAGTACTTC. It translates to CASSDSGRQYF.

The chain uses TRBV6-4 and TRBJ2-1; 8 nucleotides line up with TRBD2. Germline CDR1 is MRHNA and CDR2 is SNTAGT. This CDR3 region has 13 residues. The V segment lost 6 bases and the J segment 9 bases; nucleotides outside the gene matches: 7. The CDR3 DNA sequence: TGTGCCAGCAGCCCGACTAGCGTTGGTGAGCAGTTCTTC. Its protein is CASSPTSVGEQFF.

This chain uses TRBV10-1 with TRBJ2-2; D call uncertain. V was trimmed by 2 bases and J by 4 bases, leaving 11 bases between them. Germline values: CDR1 WNHNN, CDR2 SYGVQD (reference sequence). The CDR3 is 15 amino acids. The CDR3 DNA reads as TGCGCCAGCAGTGAGACGACCGCGTTCACCGGGGAGCTGTTTTTT. It specifies CASSETTAFTGELFF.

V gene TRBV5-6 combines with J gene TRBJ2-1; 7 nucleotides line up with TRBD2. The CDR3 covers 15 residues. Per germline, CDR1 SGHDT and CDR2 YYEEEE. V lost 4 bases and J lost 10; bases outside the gene matches: 14. CDR3 sequence reads: CASSPWRGSPSEQFF. The CDR3 nucleotides read TGTGCCAGCAGCCCATGGCGGGGGTCGCCCTCGGAGCAGTTCTTC.

The V call is TRBV10-3, the J call TRBJ2-1; perhaps TRBD2 as D (6 bases). The CDR3 covers 15 residues. The germline V gene encodes CDR1 ENHRY and CDR2 SYGVKD. V lost 4 bases and J 15 bases, leaving 25 bases between the germline ends. The CDR3, as DNA: TGTGCCATCAGTGGCTCCGGGACTGTGGGTTTGAGTCCGTTCTTC. Amino acids: CAISGSGTVGLSPFF.

The V call is TRBV7-6, the J call TRBJ1-1; D not resolved. The CDR3 is 13 residues long. Germline lookup yields CDR1 SGHVS and CDR2 FNYEAQ. The V and J ends lost 5 bases and 1 base respectively, with 8 bases between them. CDR3 in DNA: TGTGCCAGCAGCAAGGAAGCGAACACTGAAGCTTTCTTT. Encoded protein: CASSKEANTEAFF.

This chain uses TRBV6-1 with TRBJ2-5; D possibly uses TRBD1 or TRBD2 (5 bases each). The J call may be in error: the DNA end matches TRBJ2-7 better. Germline loops: CDR1 MNHNS, CDR2 SASEGT. The length of the CDR3 is 13 residues. This CDR3 reads CATTVGTAYEQYF. The CDR3 DNA reads TGTGCCACCACGGTTGGGACCGCCTACGAGCAGTACTTC.

The V and J genes are TRBV19 and TRBJ1-5; possible D gene TRBD1, 6 bases. CDR3 size: 14 residues. Germline-derived CDR1 and CDR2 are LNHDA and SQIVND (reference sequence). V was trimmed by 10 bases and J by 1 base, leaving 14 bases between them. The CDR3 region is CATQLTGSNQPQHF. CDR3 in DNA: TGTGCCACACAATTAACAGGGAGCAATCAGCCCCAGCATTTT.

The sample holds one count of this clone. The gene calls are TRBV6-1 and TRBJ1-4; 8 nucleotides match TRBD1. J gave up 0 bases and V 4 bases, and 7 bases lay outside the gene matches. The CDR3 contains 17 residues. CDR1 MNHNS and CDR2 SASEGT come from the germline V gene. CDR3 in amino acids: CASSVRTGSATNEKLFF. The CDR3 nucleotides read TGTGCCAGCAGTGTACGGACAGGGAGTGCAACTAATGAAAAACTGTTTTTT.

The chain carries TRBV21-1 and TRBJ2-7; TRBD1, as called in the table, went unchecked against the DNA. TRBV21-1 counts as a pseudogene. The CDR3 spans 17 residues. CDR3 in amino acids: CASRHTDEGQSSYEQYF. The CDR3 region has the DNA TGTGCCAGCAGGCATACCGACGAGGGACAGAGCTCCTACGAGCAGTACTTC.

The V gene is TRBV5-6, the J gene TRBJ1-2; the D is unclear. In germline, CDR1 is SGHDT, CDR2 YYEEEE. With 1 base removed from V and 1 base from J, the gap between germline ends came to 5 bases. The CDR3 is 13 amino acids. Here the CDR3 DNA reads TGTGCCAGCAGCTTGCACGGTAACTATGGCTACACCTTC. This sequence encodes CASSLHGNYGYTF.

This clone showed up just a few times. This may come from a read error, since a much larger clone is one base off. Distinct nucleotide sequences in the sample also encode this CDR3. This rearrangement joins TRBV5-4 to TRBJ1-1, with no clear D. CDR3 length equals 13 residues. Germline V gene lookup returns CDR1 SGHNT and CDR2 YYREEE (reference sequence). The germline V and J ends were trimmed by 0 bases and 0 bases, with 3 bases remaining between them. The DNA for the CDR3 is TGTGCCAGCAGCTTGGACCTGAACACTGAAGCTTTCTTT. Its translation is CASSLDLNTEAFF.

Turning to this clone: Additional DNA sequences in this sample encode the identical CDR3. The rearrangement joins TRBV28 to TRBJ1-1; D is undetermined. The CDR3 runs 12 residues. With 3 bases removed from V and 8 bases from J, the gap between germline ends came to 10 bases. The V gene's germline CDR1 is MDHEN and CDR2 SYDVKM. The CDR3 reads CASSFPAGEAFF. As DNA, the CDR3 is TGTGCCAGCAGTTTCCCCGCAGGAGAAGCTTTCTTT.

This clone has just one count. V gene TRBV25-1 combines with J gene TRBJ2-7; 9 bases agree with TRBD2. Trimming at V came to 3 bases and at J to 3 bases, leaving 12 bases not matched to a gene. From germline, CDR1 is MGHDK and CDR2 SYGVNS. This CDR3 has 17 residues. Here the CDR3 DNA reads TGTGCCAGCAGTGATCCCAGCGGGAGGCCCCCTCACTACGAGCAGTACTTC. It specifies CASSDPSGRPPHYEQYF.

The chain couples TRBV7-4 to TRBJ2-7, with D possibly TRBD1 on 6 matching bases. With 5 bases removed from V and 0 bases from J, the gap between germline ends came to 14 bases. The CDR3 extends over 15 amino acids. Per the germline V gene, CDR1 is SGHVT and CDR2 is SQSDAQ. The CDR3 reads CASSESTGTSYEQYF. The CDR3 DNA sequence: TGTGCCAGCAGCGAATCTACAGGGACCTCCTACGAGCAGTACTTC.

V gene TRBV25-1 combines with J gene TRBJ1-2; a weak D match, TRBD1 (5 bases). Germline CDR1 is MGHDK and CDR2 is SYGVNS. The CDR3 is 14 amino acids. V was trimmed by 6 bases and J by 5 bases, leaving 16 bases between them. The CDR3 reads CASRSDAGEYGYTF. The CDR3 coding sequence is TGTGCCAGCAGGTCGGACGCGGGGGAATATGGCTACACCTTC.

The table lists this clone with a count of one. This sequence joins TRBV9 and TRBJ1-6; no reliable D call. Germline V lookup: CDR1 SGDLS, CDR2 YYNGEE. V was pared by 1 base and J by 2 bases, with 10 bases between. The length of the CDR3 is 16 residues. This CDR3 is CASSVSPGTYNSPLHF. CDR3 DNA: TGTGCCAGCAGCGTATCGCCGGGAACCTATAATTCACCCCTCCACTTT.

The chain is built from TRBV6-1 and TRBJ2-1, with 8 bases matching TRBD2. The CDR3 is 14 residues long. Per germline, CDR1 MNHNS and CDR2 SASEGT. V trimming: 7 bases; J trimming: 6 bases; junction bases outside the gene matches: 8. The CDR3 bases are TGTGCCAGCACCCGTGAGGCGGGAGGCAATGAGCAGTTCTTC. Its translation: CASTREAGGNEQFF.

The chain has TRBV4-1 and TRBJ1-3, with D unclear. The V and J ends lost 2 bases and 0 bases respectively, with 8 bases between them. The CDR3 consists of 15 residues. Per germline, CDR1 MGHRA and CDR2 YSYEKL. The CDR3 sequence: CASSQSYVSGNTIYF. Here the CDR3 DNA reads TGCGCCAGCAGCCAATCATATGTCTCTGGAAACACCATATATTTT.

The V call is TRBV25-1, the J call TRBJ2-7, with a possible D match to TRBD2 (6 bases). Trimming took off 5 bases at V and 5 bases at J, with 19 bases between the two ends. Germline values: CDR1 MGHDK, CDR2 SYGVNS. CDR3 length: 15 residues. The CDR3 sequence is CASSKRGGLWHEQYF. The CDR3 coding sequence is TGTGCCAGCAGTAAGCGCGGAGGGCTCTGGCACGAGCAGTACTTC.

The rearrangement joins TRBV2 to TRBJ2-5; weak D call: TRBD2 (5 bases). Per the germline V gene, CDR1 is SNHLY and CDR2 is FYNNEI. CDR3 size: 13 residues. V gave up 6 bases and J gave up 4 bases, with 12 bases separating them. The CDR3 is CASRKEGVETQYF. CDR3 bases: TGTGCCAGCAGGAAAGAGGGCGTAGAGACCCAGTACTTC.

The gene calls are TRBV5-4 and TRBJ2-3; no firm D call. Germline V gene lookup returns CDR1 SGHNT and CDR2 YYREEE (reference sequence). This CDR3 has 16 amino acids. V lost 4 bases and J 1 base, leaving 16 bases between the germline ends. The DNA for the CDR3 is TGTGCCAGCAGCCCTGCAGTCTCCCTAGGCACAGATACGCAGTATTTT. It codes for CASSPAVSLGTDTQYF.

V is TRBV27 and J is TRBJ1-5; D might be TRBD1 (6 bases). The CDR3 is 12 amino acids. Trimming shortened V by 11 bases and J by 8 bases, and 16 bases separated the two germline ends. The germline V gene encodes CDR1 MNHEY and CDR2 SMNVEV (reference sequence). CDR3 in DNA: TGTGCCGCTGGCCGGGGGCGAGAGCCCCAGCATTTT. Translation gives CAAGRGREPQHF.

V usage is TRBV19 and J usage is TRBJ2-7; D might be TRBD1 (6 bases). This CDR3 comprises 14 residues. Per germline, CDR1 LNHDA and CDR2 SQIVND (reference sequence). Between the trimmed V and J ends, which lost 6 bases and 4 bases, there was a span of 16 bases. The CDR3 reads CASSDQGTEYEQYF. The CDR3 coding sequence is TGTGCCAGTAGCGACCAGGGGACGGAGTACGAGCAGTACTTC.

J is TRBJ2-1 and V is TRBV29-1, with TRBD2 matching 7 bases. Per germline, CDR1 SQVTM and CDR2 ANQGSEA. The CDR3 runs 12 residues. J gave up 9 bases and V 4 bases, and 6 bases lay outside the gene matches. In nucleotides, the CDR3 is TGCAGCGTTGTCCCGGGAGGAAGTGAGCAGTTCTTC. Protein product: CSVVPGGSEQFF.

The genes are TRBV10-3 and TRBJ2-7; perhaps TRBD1 as D (5 bases). The CDR3 is 13 amino acids. Trimming removed 9 bases at V and 3 bases at J, with 15 bases between. CDR1 and CDR2 from the germline V gene are ENHRY and SYGVKD. For the CDR3, the DNA is TGTGCCATTCGAGACAGCCAAAGCTACGAGCAGTACTTC. Its translation is CAIRDSQSYEQYF.

The chain carries TRBV30 and TRBJ2-7; 11 bases align to TRBD2. V was clipped by 3 bases and J by 4 bases; unmatched bases: 8. Germline values: CDR1 GTSNPN, CDR2 SVGIG (reference sequence). The CDR3 covers 15 residues. CDR3 protein: CAWSAGTSGVYEQYF. In nucleotides, the CDR3 is TGTGCCTGGAGCGCCGGGACTAGCGGTGTGTACGAGCAGTACTTC.